Presented here are 9 T cell receptor beta chains from one specimen sequenced in a study of shared clonotypes between healthy human individuals. Produced via immunoSEQ multiplex PCR; TCRdb's table is partial and in-frame only. The data hold over 1.4 million clones, with roughly 96% observed a single time. Sequenced material: naive CD4+ T cells sorted from blood. Subset: CD45RA+ positively selected. The source of these receptors is a young man in good health.

J is TRBJ2-3 and V is TRBV4-3, with TRBD1 matching over 7 bases. Germline values: CDR1 LGHNA, CDR2 YSLEER. The CDR3 sequence is 14 residues long. V was clipped by 5 bases and J by 4 bases; unmatched bases: 6. CDR3 DNA: TGCGCCAGCAGCGCTCAGGGGGTAGCAGATACGCAGTATTTT. Protein: CASSAQGVADTQYF.

This clone was detected only once. The V call is TRBV19, the J call TRBJ2-7; 8 nucleotides line up with TRBD2. Germline-derived CDR1 and CDR2 are LNHDA and SQIVND (reference sequence). J gave up 5 bases and V 8 bases, and 11 bases lay outside the gene matches. The CDR3 is 14 residues long. CDR3 nucleotide sequence: TGTGCCAGTGCTCGGGGGGGAACGGAGAACGAGCAGTACTTC. Translated, it gives CASARGGTENEQYF.

Regarding this clone: The same CDR3 can be traced to other DNA sequences in this sample. The rearrangement uses TRBV9 and TRBJ2-2, with 7 bases fitting TRBD2. The germline CDR1 and CDR2 sequences are SGDLS and YYNGEE. V gave up 0 bases and J gave up 5 bases; unmatched junction bases: 4. The CDR3 has 15 residues. The CDR3 loop is CASSVGSSGTGELFF. Here the CDR3 DNA reads TGTGCCAGCAGCGTAGGTTCTAGCGGTACCGGGGAGCTGTTTTTT.

The chain is built from TRBV4-1 and TRBJ1-1; D gene ambiguous. The V gene lost 1 base and the J gene lost 6 bases, with 9 bases spanning the gap. Germline V CDR1 and CDR2: MGHRA, YSYEKL. The CDR3 totals 13 residues. The DNA for the CDR3 is TGCGCCAGCAGCCAAGTGGGTAAGCCTGAAGCTTTCTTT. As protein: CASSQVGKPEAFF.

The V and J genes are TRBV5-1 and TRBJ1-1, with D tentatively TRBD1 (5 bases). The CDR3 has 13 residues. CDR1 and CDR2 (germline): SGHRS, YFSETQ. Trimming left V 7 bases short and J 1 base short, with 11 bases between. In nucleotides, the CDR3 is TGCGCCAGCCGTTCGAGGGGGAACACTGAAGCTTTCTTT. Residues: CASRSRGNTEAFF.

This clone was counted only a few times. CDR3 sequence reads: CASRDLQGNTGELFF. DNA of the CDR3: TGTGCCAGCAGGGACCTACAGGGGAACACCGGGGAGCTGTTTTTT. The chain combines TRBV7-6 with TRBJ2-2; tentative D call: TRBD1 (6 bases). Germline V gene data show CDR1 as SGHVS and CDR2 as FNYEAQ. The CDR3 has 15 residues. V was trimmed by 6 bases and J by 1 base, leaving 12 bases between them.

The V call is TRBV19, the J call TRBJ2-3, with D hard to call. V dropped 1 base and J dropped 2 bases, with 10 bases sitting between them. Germline V lookup: CDR1 LNHDA, CDR2 SQIVND (reference sequence). The length of the CDR3 is 15 residues. CDR3 in DNA: TGTGCCAGTAGTATAGTAACGAGCCTCACAGATACGCAGTATTTT. This encodes CASSIVTSLTDTQYF.

The chain carries TRBV15 and TRBJ2-6, with 11 positions matching TRBD2. The germline gives CDR1 LNHNV, CDR2 YYDKDF (reference sequence). The junction had 5 bases not matched to a gene; V was cut back by 7 bases and J by 0 bases. The CDR3 runs 17 residues. CDR3 in amino acids: CATTRLAGISGANVLTF. DNA for the CDR3: TGTGCCACCACCCGACTAGCGGGAATCTCTGGGGCCAACGTCCTGACTTTC.

V and J are TRBV28 and TRBJ1-2; D is ambiguous. The length of the CDR3 is 15 residues. The germline V and J ends were trimmed by 2 bases and 6 bases, with 16 bases remaining between them. Germline CDR1 reads MDHEN; CDR2 reads SYDVKM. In DNA, the CDR3 is TGTGCCAGCAGTTTAAGTATGGCAGGTGAGGATGGCTACACCTTC. Its translation: CASSLSMAGEDGYTF.